One and the same sample provided the 26 T cell receptor beta chains below, sequenced in a study of blood T cell repertoires in COVID-19. TCRdb's table, derived via immunoSEQ multiplex PCR, lists solely in-frame clones and lacks some. The sample has about 65,000 clones; around four fifths are singletons. Specimen: peripheral blood. The receptors stem from a man older than 75 with acute or convalescent COVID-19.

In its sample, this clone ranks as medium-sized (0.01 to 0.1%). The rearrangement uses TRBV4-1 and TRBJ1-2; 8 bases map to TRBD1. Losses at the gene ends were 0 bases for V and 7 bases for J; bases not matched to a gene: 7. This CDR3 has 15 amino acids. The germline V gene encodes CDR1 MGHRA and CDR2 YSYEKL. The CDR3 DNA reads as TGCGCCAGCAGCCAAGAGGGGATGACAGGGGTTGGCTACACCTTC. It codes for CASSQEGMTGVGYTF.

V usage is TRBV2 and J usage is TRBJ1-5; possible D gene TRBD1, 6 bases. CDR1 and CDR2 (germline): SNHLY, FYNNEI. V lost 4 bases, J lost 0 bases, and 16 bases lay in between. The CDR3 has 17 residues. The CDR3 loop reads CASSGALDRYSNQPQHF. CDR3 nucleotides: TGTGCCAGCAGTGGCGCTCTGGACAGATATAGCAATCAGCCCCAGCATTTT. The full variable domain, its missing parts supplied by reference TRBV2 and TRBJ1-5, is EPEVTQTPSHQVTQMGQEVILRCVPISNHLYFYWYRQILGQKVEFLVSFYNNEISEKSEIFDDQFSVERPDGSNFTLKIRSTKLEDSAMYFCASSGALDRYSNQPQHFGDGTRLSIL.

The rearrangement links TRBV5-1 to TRBJ2-5, with D perhaps matching TRBD2 (6 bases). CDR1 is SGHRS, CDR2 YFSETQ, per germline. This CDR3 is built from 14 residues. V dropped 6 bases and J dropped 1 base, with 13 bases sitting between them. The DNA of the CDR3 is TGCGCCAGCAATGGGGGGAGAAGCCAAGAGACCCAGTACTTC. This codes for CASNGGRSQETQYF. The full variable domain, with the rest looked up from reference TRBV5-1 and TRBJ2-5, is KAGVTQTPRYLIKTRGQQVTLSCSPISGHRSVSWYQQTPGQGLQFLFEYFSETQRNKGNFPGRFSGRQFSNSRSEMNVSTLELGDSALYLCASNGGRSQETQYFGPGTRLLVL.

The chain carries TRBV2 and TRBJ1-5, with 8 bases that match TRBD1. Trimming took 1 base from V and 4 from J; bases not matched to a gene: 6. Germline CDR1 SNHLY, CDR2 FYNNEI. The CDR3 loop spans 16 amino acids. As DNA, the CDR3 is TGTGCCAGCAGTGAAGGGCCGGACAGGGCGAATCAGCCCCAGCATTTT. It specifies CASSEGPDRANQPQHF.

The rearrangement links TRBV4-1 to TRBJ1-2; 8 positions agree with TRBD1. This CDR3 has 16 residues. V shed 1 base and J 8 bases; nucleotides not matched to a gene: 12. CDR1 MGHRA and CDR2 YSYEKL come from the germline V gene. The DNA of the CDR3 is TGCGCCAGCAGCCAAGGGGCCCAGGGACAGGCCCAGGGCTACACCTTC. Its translation: CASSQGAQGQAQGYTF.

The rearrangement uses TRBV7-2 and TRBJ1-1; weak D call: TRBD1 (5 bases). The germline V gene encodes CDR1 SGHTA and CDR2 FQGNSA. The CDR3 has 15 residues. V was cut by 5 bases and J by 3 bases, with 16 bases left in between. For the CDR3, the DNA is TGTGCCAGCAGCACCGGCAGGGTTCCGGACACTGAAGCTTTCTTT. It codes for CASSTGRVPDTEAFF.

In the case of this clone: The junction shows a germline mismatch at one end, possibly a read error. The rearrangement joins TRBV7-7 to TRBJ2-1; a possible D gene is TRBD2 (6 bases). From germline, CDR1 is SSHAT and CDR2 FNYEAQ (reference sequence). This CDR3 region has 15 residues. The chain's CDR3 is CASSLGRGIGNEQFF. DNA of the CDR3: TGTGCTAGCAGCTTAGGTCGGGGGATCGGCAATGAGCAGTTCTTC.

V is TRBV2 and J is TRBJ2-2; maybe TRBD2 (6 bases). Trimming pared 7 bases from V and 4 bases from J, leaving 13 bases between. CDR3 length equals 14 residues. The germline V gene encodes CDR1 SNHLY and CDR2 FYNNEI. The CDR3 nucleotides are TGTGCCAGCACGGGAGATAGGAGCACCGGGGAGCTGTTTTTT. Its translation is CASTGDRSTGELFF.

The rearrangement links TRBV11-2 to TRBJ2-7; weak D call: TRBD2 (6 bases). V lost 2 bases and J 0 bases, leaving 11 bases between the germline ends. The CDR3 is 15 amino acids. Germline CDR1 SGHAT, CDR2 FQNNGV. The CDR3 spells CASSLYGGNSYEQYF. The CDR3 DNA follows: TGTGCCAGCAGCTTATATGGAGGGAACTCCTACGAGCAGTACTTC.

This clone occurred once. Different DNA sequences within this sample yield the same CDR3. V gene TRBV15 combines with J gene TRBJ1-1; D is ambiguous. Trimming removed 0 bases at V and 3 bases at J, with 5 bases between. Germline CDR1 and CDR2: LNHNV and YYDKDF (reference sequence). This CDR3 spans 13 amino acids. The CDR3 DNA sequence: TGTGCCACCAGCAGAGATCCAGACACTGAAGCTTTCTTT. Translating it yields CATSRDPDTEAFF.

This clone was seen a handful of times. The chain employs TRBV10-2 and TRBJ1-6, with TRBD1 as a possible D gene (6 bases). V lost 6 bases, J lost 7 bases, and 7 bases lay in between. This CDR3 has 12 amino acids. Germline lookup yields CDR1 WSHSY and CDR2 SAAADI. CDR3 region: CASRDSNSPLHF. The CDR3 region has the DNA TGCGCCAGCAGGGACAGCAATTCACCCCTCCACTTT.

V gene TRBV29-1 combines with J gene TRBJ1-2; 11 nucleotides match TRBD1. Germline lookup yields CDR1 SQVTM and CDR2 ANQGSEA. With V trimmed by 6 bases and J by 0 bases, 3 bases remained unmatched. The length of the CDR3 is 14 residues. The CDR3 spells CSVQDRGPNYGYTF. The CDR3 region has the DNA TGCAGCGTCCAGGACAGGGGGCCTAACTATGGCTACACCTTC.

V gene TRBV12-3 or TRBV12-4 combines with J gene TRBJ1-5; D not certain. Trimming took 6 bases from V and 7 from J, leaving 10 bases between them. The CDR3 length is 12 residues. The CDR3 DNA follows: TGTGCCAGCAGCCTTAGTGAGCAGCCCCAGCATTTT. Its translation is CASSLSEQPQHF.

By proportion, this clone is medium-sized (0.01 to 0.1%). J is TRBJ1-1 and V is TRBV7-9, with TRBD1 identical over 7 bases. Germline V CDR1 and CDR2: SEHNR, FQNEAQ (reference sequence). Germline trimming cut 1 base from V and 5 bases from J; bases unmatched to any gene: 7. CDR3 size: 15 residues. This CDR3 is CASSLGASGGTEAFF. The CDR3 DNA is TGTGCCAGCAGCTTAGGGGCCTCAGGGGGTACTGAAGCTTTCTTT.

The rearrangement links TRBV11-1 to TRBJ2-2; TRBD2 matches at 10 bases. Germline CDR1 reads SGHAT; CDR2 reads FQDESV (reference sequence). This CDR3 contains 17 residues. V shed 0 bases and J 3 bases; nucleotides not matched to a gene: 4. The CDR3 loop is CASSLAGLAGDTGELFF. In DNA, the CDR3 is TGTGCCAGCAGCTTAGCGGGGCTAGCGGGGGACACCGGGGAGCTGTTTTTT. The full variable domain, in which reference TRBV11-1 and TRBJ2-2 provide the parts outside the CDR3, is EAEVAQSPRYKITEKSQAVAFWCDPISGHATLYWYRQILGQGPELLVQFQDESVVDDSQLPKDRFSAERLKGVDSTLKIQPAELGDSAMYLCASSLAGLAGDTGELFFGEGSRLTVL.

The V and J genes are TRBV5-1 and TRBJ2-1, with 7 bases matching TRBD1. Germline values: CDR1 SGHRS, CDR2 YFSETQ. CDR3 length: 16 residues. The V gene end was trimmed by 1 base and the J gene end by 4 bases; junction bases not matched to a gene: 8. CDR3 residues: CASSLFDRDKYNEQFF. In nucleotides, the CDR3 is TGCGCCAGCAGCTTGTTTGACAGGGACAAGTACAATGAGCAGTTCTTC.

V is TRBV25-1 and J is TRBJ1-2; weak D call: TRBD1 (5 bases). The CDR3 is 13 amino acids. The germline gives CDR1 MGHDK, CDR2 SYGVNS. Deletions cut 4 bases from V and 8 bases from J, with 14 bases between. CDR3 DNA: TGTGCCAGCAGTGGAACGGGGAGGGGCGGCTACACCTTC. Its protein is CASSGTGRGGYTF.

The V gene is TRBV19, the J gene TRBJ2-2; 11 positions match TRBD1. Germline-derived CDR1 and CDR2 are LNHDA and SQIVND (reference sequence). Unmatched junction bases numbered 6, after V lost 6 bases and J lost 6 bases. The CDR3 covers 15 residues. The CDR3 nucleotides are TGTGCCAGTAGGCAACGGACAGGGGGCCCCGGGGAGCTGTTTTTT. This gives the protein CASRQRTGGPGELFF.

The chain joins TRBV3-1 (or the pseudogene TRBV3-2) to TRBJ2-3; 7 bases agree with TRBD2. With V trimmed by 4 bases and J by 14 bases, 12 bases remained unmatched. From germline, CDR1 is LGHDT and CDR2 YNNKEL (reference sequence). The CDR3 totals 13 residues. The CDR3 reads CASSPSAGPLTYF. The CDR3 coding sequence is TGTGCCAGCAGCCCCTCAGCGGGGCCCCTCACGTATTTT.

The rearrangement joins TRBV11-2 to TRBJ2-5; 9 nucleotides align to TRBD2. This CDR3 is built from 14 residues. Germline V gene data show CDR1 as SGHAT and CDR2 as FQNNGV. The J segment lost 5 bases and the V segment lost 5 bases, leaving 6 bases of the junction unmatched. The CDR3 bases are TGTGCCAGCAGCCAGGGACTAGCAGTCGAGACCCAGTACTTC. It codes for CASSQGLAVETQYF.

The chain uses TRBV7-8 and TRBJ1-2; 10 bases align to TRBD1. This CDR3 comprises 17 residues. J gave up 5 bases and V 5 bases, and 14 bases lay outside the gene matches. The germline CDR1 and CDR2 sequences are SGHVS and FQNEAQ. CDR3 residues: CASSKFMPSDRGYGYTF. In DNA, the CDR3 is TGTGCCAGCAGCAAGTTTATGCCATCGGACAGGGGGTATGGCTACACCTTC.

The chain uses TRBV4-1 and TRBJ1-1; 9 positions match TRBD1. Trimming removed 4 bases from V and 3 bases from J; junction bases left unmatched: 3. CDR1 and CDR2 (germline): MGHRA, YSYEKL. The CDR3 is 14 amino acids. CDR3 sequence reads: CASSLGQGYTEAFF. Here the CDR3 DNA reads TGCGCCAGCAGCCTAGGACAGGGGTACACTGAAGCTTTCTTT.

This clone was seen only once. This chain joins TRBV2 and TRBJ2-3, with D unclear. Germline CDR1 SNHLY, CDR2 FYNNEI. The CDR3 is 11 residues long. Trimming stripped 7 bases from V and 4 bases from J, with 6 bases between. CDR3 DNA: TGTGCCAGCACTAAATCAGATACGCAGTATTTT. Protein: CASTKSDTQYF.

This clone was counted a few times. This sequence joins TRBV6-5 and TRBJ1-5; D is perhaps TRBD1 (5 bases). Germline CDR1 and CDR2: MNHEY and SVGAGI. Trimming stripped 5 bases from V and 1 base from J, with 12 bases between. The CDR3 spans 15 residues. The chain's CDR3 is CASSRGFGSNQPQHF. The CDR3 DNA reads as TGTGCCAGCAGTAGGGGATTTGGAAGCAATCAGCCCCAGCATTTT.

The J gene is TRBJ1-2, the V gene TRBV18; 7 bases fit TRBD1. The CDR3 loop spans 15 amino acids. The V segment lost 3 bases and the J segment 0 bases; nucleotides outside the gene matches: 4. CDR1 is KGHSH, CDR2 LQKENI, per germline. The CDR3 region has the DNA TGTGCCAGCTCACCTCGGGACAGTCCTAACTATGGCTACACCTTC. Amino acid sequence: CASSPRDSPNYGYTF.

This chain uses TRBV5-4 with TRBJ2-2, with D hard to call. From germline, CDR1 is SGHNT and CDR2 YYREEE (reference sequence). This CDR3 contains 15 residues. The V gene lost 1 base and the J gene lost 2 bases, with 9 bases spanning the gap. As DNA, the CDR3 is TGTGCCAGCAGCTTGTTCGGTTATAACACCGGGGAGCTGTTTTTT. Translating gives CASSLFGYNTGELFF.